The 14 T cell receptor beta chains below come from one sample, sequenced in a study of PD-L1 blockade in urothelial cancer. Time point: peripheral blood 6 weeks after treatment start. Assay: immunoSEQ multiplex PCR; the TCRdb copy retains only in-frame clones and omits some. The sample yields roughly 40,000 clones, around 90% seen once. Sample: PBMCs, taken around atezolizumab (anti-PD-L1) treatment. The source is a man in his 70s with urothelial cancer.

This clone has a handful of counts. This sequence joins TRBV4-2 and TRBJ1-1; the D gene is possibly TRBD1 (5 bases). Germline V lookup: CDR1 LGHNA, CDR2 YNFKEQ. The CDR3 is made up of 14 amino acids. V was pared by 4 bases and J by 1 base, with 10 bases between. CDR3 loop: CASSPYQGNTEAFF. The CDR3 DNA reads as TGTGCCAGCAGCCCTTATCAGGGGAACACTGAAGCTTTCTTT.

This clone has a handful of counts. This rearrangement joins TRBV5-1 to TRBJ2-5; D is possibly TRBD2 (5 bases). This CDR3 has 12 amino acids. V was clipped by 2 bases and J by 10 bases, with 12 bases between them. Germline CDR1 reads SGHRS; CDR2 reads YFSETQ. CDR3 nucleotide sequence: TGCGCCAGCAGCTTAAGGCCCGGGGACCAGTACTTC. Its translation is CASSLRPGDQYF.

In this sample, this clone turned up once. The V call is TRBV30, the J call TRBJ2-7; 10 bases agree with TRBD1. Trimming took 0 bases from V and 9 from J; bases not matched to a gene: 8. The CDR3 is made up of 14 amino acids. The V gene's germline CDR1 is GTSNPN and CDR2 SVGIG (reference sequence). CDR3 DNA sequence: TGTGCCTGGAGTGTACCCCGGCGGGACAGGGGGCAGTACTTC. As protein: CAWSVPRRDRGQYF.

The chain combines TRBV2 with TRBJ2-7; 8 bases agree with TRBD1. CDR3 length: 15 residues. Germline lookup yields CDR1 SNHLY and CDR2 FYNNEI. Trimming took 0 bases from V and 7 from J; bases not matched to a gene: 8. The CDR3 loop is CASSEAGQGPREQYF. The CDR3 DNA follows: TGTGCCAGCAGTGAAGCAGGACAGGGTCCGCGGGAGCAGTACTTC.

The rearrangement links TRBV19 to TRBJ1-1; 7 bases match TRBD1. The germline gives CDR1 LNHDA, CDR2 SQIVND (reference sequence). This CDR3 comprises 15 residues. V lost 5 bases and J lost 2; bases outside the gene matches: 8. For the CDR3, the DNA is TGTGCCAGTAGTGGATGGACAGGAGAAAACACTGAAGCTTTCTTT. Translating gives CASSGWTGENTEAFF.

The chain recombines TRBV6-1 with TRBJ1-1, with D tentatively TRBD1 (5 bases). V dropped 3 bases and J dropped 2 bases, with 10 bases sitting between them. CDR1 MNHNS and CDR2 SASEGT come from the germline V gene. The CDR3 length is 14 residues. CDR3 sequence (DNA): TGTGCCAGCAGTGACAGGGCCCACAACACTGAAGCTTTCTTT. This sequence encodes CASSDRAHNTEAFF.

This clone was counted a few times. The chain links TRBV5-4 to TRBJ1-2; 10 bases map to TRBD1. The germline gives CDR1 SGHNT, CDR2 YYREEE (reference sequence). The CDR3 covers 14 residues. V shed 5 bases and J 3 bases; nucleotides not matched to a gene: 4. In DNA form, the CDR3 reads TGTGCCAGCAGGGACAGGGGGTTGGACTATGGCTACACCTTC. Encoded protein: CASRDRGLDYGYTF.

V is TRBV28 and J is TRBJ2-7; a weak D match, TRBD1 (6 bases). From germline, CDR1 is MDHEN and CDR2 SYDVKM. V dropped 3 bases and J dropped 0 bases, with 18 bases sitting between them. There are 17 residues in the CDR3. CDR3 protein: CASSFLSDRWSSYEQYF. The CDR3 DNA sequence: TGTGCCAGCAGTTTCCTCTCGGACAGATGGAGCTCCTACGAGCAGTACTTC.

The genes are TRBV29-1 and TRBJ2-1, with 9 bases matching TRBD2. V gave up 3 bases and J gave up 5 bases; unmatched junction bases: 8. Germline V gives CDR1 SQVTM, CDR2 ANQGSEA. The CDR3 consists of 15 residues. CDR3 loop: CSVDPQAGGHNEQFF. In DNA form, the CDR3 reads TGCAGCGTTGACCCTCAAGCGGGAGGCCACAATGAGCAGTTCTTC.

The V call is TRBV7-8, the J call TRBJ1-4; TRBD1 matches 11 bases. Germline CDR1 is SGHVS and CDR2 is FQNEAQ. This CDR3 comprises 14 residues. V shed 7 bases, J shed 7 bases, and the junction held 5 bases outside the gene matches. CDR3 DNA sequence: TGTGCCAGCACCCCCGGGACAGGGGGTGAAAAACTGTTTTTT. Translating gives CASTPGTGGEKLFF.

This chain uses TRBV29-1 with TRBJ1-2, with a weak D call TRBD1 (5 bases). V dropped 6 bases and J dropped 6 bases, with 17 bases sitting between them. This CDR3 spans 13 amino acids. The V gene's germline CDR1 is SQVTM and CDR2 ANQGSEA. CDR3: CSVGRDGSHGYTF. The CDR3 DNA reads as TGCAGCGTCGGGCGGGACGGATCACATGGCTACACCTTC.

The chain employs TRBV18 and TRBJ1-2; the match to TRBD1 covers 9 bases. Germline CDR1 KGHSH, CDR2 LQKENI. This CDR3 is 15 amino acids long. Trimming cost V 4 bases and J 3 bases; bases outside gene matches: 6. This CDR3 is CASSLGTGSDYGYTF. Here the CDR3 DNA reads TGTGCCAGCTCACTAGGGACAGGGAGTGACTATGGCTACACCTTC.

The chain recombines TRBV10-1 with TRBJ2-7; D might be TRBD1 (7 bases). Germline V gene sequence: CDR1 WNHNN, CDR2 SYGVQD (reference sequence). The length of the CDR3 is 13 residues. Trimming took off 2 bases at V and 6 bases at J, with 11 bases between the two ends. CDR3 in DNA: TGCGCCAGCAGTGAGAGGCAGGGGGGCGAGCAGTACTTC. Amino acids: CASSERQGGEQYF.

A single count supports this clone. The rearrangement uses TRBV10-3 and TRBJ2-7, with 11 bases identical to TRBD2. The V segment lost 5 bases and the J segment 0 bases; nucleotides outside the gene matches: 3. Germline V lookup: CDR1 ENHRY, CDR2 SYGVKD. CDR3 length equals 15 residues. CDR3 region: CAISRTSGSSYEQYF. The CDR3 DNA reads as TGTGCCATCAGTAGAACTAGCGGGAGCTCCTACGAGCAGTACTTC.